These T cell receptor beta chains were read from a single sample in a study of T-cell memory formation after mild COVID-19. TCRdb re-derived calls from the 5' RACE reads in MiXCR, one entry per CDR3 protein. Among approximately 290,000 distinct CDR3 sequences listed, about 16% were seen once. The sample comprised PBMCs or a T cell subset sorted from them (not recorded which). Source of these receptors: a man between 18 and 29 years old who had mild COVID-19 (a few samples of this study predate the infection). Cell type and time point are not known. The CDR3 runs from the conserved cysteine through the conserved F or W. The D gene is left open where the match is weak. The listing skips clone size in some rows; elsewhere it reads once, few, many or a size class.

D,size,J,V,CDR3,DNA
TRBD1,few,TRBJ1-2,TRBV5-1,CASSLESVTGGGYTF,TGCGCCAGCAGCTTGGAATCCGTGACAGGGGGTGGCTACACCTTC
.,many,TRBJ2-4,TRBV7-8,CASSIGAKNIQYF,TGTGCCAGCAGTATAGGGGCCAAAAACATTCAGTACTTC
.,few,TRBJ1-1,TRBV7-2,CASSFGAHRAAFF,TGTGCCAGCAGCTTCGGAGCCCACAGGGCTGCTTTCTTT
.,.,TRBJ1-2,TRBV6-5,CASSYSRATVGYTF,TGTGCCAGCAGTTACTCACGGGCAACTGTCGGCTACACCTTC
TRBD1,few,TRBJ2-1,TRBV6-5,CASSYTGEHYNEQFF,TGTGCCAGCAGCTACACAGGGGAGCATTACAATGAGCAGTTCTTC
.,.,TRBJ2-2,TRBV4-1,CASSQGKGANTGELFF,TGCGCCAGCAGCCAAGGAAAAGGGGCGAACACCGGGGAGCTGTTTTTT
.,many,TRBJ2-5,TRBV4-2,CASSQGGAQETQYF,TGTGCCAGCAGCCAAGGGGGGGCCCAAGAGACCCAGTACTTC
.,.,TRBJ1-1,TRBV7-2,CASSLSQQNTEAFF,TGTGCCAGCAGCTTAAGTCAGCAGAACACTGAAGCTTTCTTT
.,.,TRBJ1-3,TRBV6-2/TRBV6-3,CASTLDSGNTIYF,TGTGCCAGCACCCTGGACTCTGGAAACACCATATATTTT
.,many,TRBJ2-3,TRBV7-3,CASSIQGLDTQYF,TGTGCCAGCAGCATCCAGGGATTAGATACGCAGTATTTT
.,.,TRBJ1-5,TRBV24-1,CATSGTGKSEPQHF,TGTGCCACCAGTGGGACCGGAAAATCAGAACCCCAGCATTTT
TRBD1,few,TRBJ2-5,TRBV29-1,CSVGPGQGFPQYF,TGCAGCGTCGGACCGGGACAGGGGTTTCCCCAGTACTTC
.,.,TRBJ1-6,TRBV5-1,CASSLEGNLGSPLHF,TGCGCCAGCAGCTTGGAGGGTAACTTGGGTTCACCCCTCCACTTT
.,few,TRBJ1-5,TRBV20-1,CSARYLGTGNQPQHF,TGCAGTGCTAGGTATTTGGGGACGGGGAATCAGCCCCAGCATTTT
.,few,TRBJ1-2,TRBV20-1,CSASPGVLRWNGYTF,TGCAGTGCTAGCCCCGGGGTCTTGAGGTGGAATGGCTACACCTTC
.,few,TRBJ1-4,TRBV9,CASSAGRGGEKLFF,TGTGCCAGCAGCGCCGGCAGGGGTGGTGAAAAACTGTTTTTT
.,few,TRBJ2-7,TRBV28,CASSLAGGPPYEQYF,TGTGCCAGCAGTCTGGCTGGGGGTCCCCCCTACGAGCAGTACTTC
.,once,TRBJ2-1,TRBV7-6,CASSLARPGTSYNEQFF,TGTGCCAGCAGCTTAGCTCGTCCAGGGACGTCCTACAATGAGCAGTTCTTC
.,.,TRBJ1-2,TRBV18,CASSPDRARFYGYTF,TGTGCCAGCTCACCGGACCGAGCCCGTTTCTATGGCTACACCTTC
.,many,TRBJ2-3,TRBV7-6,CASSPGARTDTQYF,TGTGCCAGCAGCCCCGGTGCCAGAACAGATACGCAGTATTTT
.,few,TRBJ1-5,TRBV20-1,CSALQGSRLGVPQHF,TGCAGTGCGCTTCAGGGGTCGCGCCTGGGGGTCCCCCAGCATTTT
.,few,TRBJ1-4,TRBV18,CASSPTGTEKLFF,TGTGCCAGCTCACCGACAGGAACCGAAAAACTGTTTTTT
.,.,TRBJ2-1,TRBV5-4,CASSDVRGNEQFF,TGTGCCAGCAGCGATGTAAGGGGGAATGAGCAGTTCTTC
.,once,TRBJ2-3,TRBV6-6,CASSPLGTQYF,TGTGCCAGCAGCCCATTGGGTACGCAGTATTTT
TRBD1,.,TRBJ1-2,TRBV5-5,CASSSTGEGYIF,TGTGCCAGCAGCTCGACAGGGGAAGGCTACATCTTC
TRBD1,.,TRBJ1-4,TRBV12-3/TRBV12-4,CASSSDRHATNEKLFF,TGTGCCAGCAGTTCGGACAGGCATGCAACTAATGAAAAACTGTTTTTT
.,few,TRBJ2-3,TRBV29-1,CSATTTGGTDTQYF,TGCAGCGCCACGACCACCGGGGGCACAGATACGCAGTATTTT
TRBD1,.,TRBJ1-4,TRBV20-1,CSAYGQAGEKLFF,TGCAGTGCATACGGACAGGCGGGTGAAAAACTGTTTTTT
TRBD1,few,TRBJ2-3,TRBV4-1,CASSPTGNTDTQYF,TGCGCCAGCAGCCCGACAGGGAACACAGATACGCAGTATTTT
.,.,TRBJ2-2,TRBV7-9,CASRITGGELFF,TGTGCCAGCAGAATAACCGGCGGGGAGCTGTTTTTT
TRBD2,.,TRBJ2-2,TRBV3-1,CASSRTSGGLGELFF,TGTGCCAGCAGCCGGACTAGCGGGGGGCTCGGGGAGCTGTTTTTT
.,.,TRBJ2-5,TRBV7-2,CASSLAWVGETQYF,TGTGCCAGCAGCTTAGCCTGGGTTGGAGAGACCCAGTACTTC
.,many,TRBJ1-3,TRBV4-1,CASSQVSPDSGNTIYF,TGCGCCAGCAGCCAAGTCTCCCCCGATTCTGGAAACACCATATATTTT
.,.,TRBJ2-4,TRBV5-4,CASSKRGLAEGIQYF,TGTGCCAGCAGCAAGAGAGGGCTGGCAGAGGGCATTCAGTACTTC
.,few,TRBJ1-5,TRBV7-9,CASSPDGGWNQPQHF,TGTGCCAGCAGCCCGGACGGAGGCTGGAATCAGCCCCAGCATTTT
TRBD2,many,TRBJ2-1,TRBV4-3,CASSQEPAGVLKQFF,TGCGCCAGCAGCCAAGAGCCAGCGGGGGTATTAAAGCAGTTCTTC
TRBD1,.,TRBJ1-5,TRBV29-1,CSVGTGLSSNQPQHF,TGCAGCGTTGGGACAGGGTTATCGAGCAATCAGCCCCAGCATTTT
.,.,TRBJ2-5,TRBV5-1,CASSRYREGGEETQYF,TGCGCCAGCAGCCGATACAGAGAAGGAGGCGAAGAGACCCAGTACTTC